The rows below give T cell receptor beta chains drawn from one sample of a study of blood T cell repertoires in COVID-19. Some clones are missing from TCRdb's copy, which holds only in-frame ones; the method was immunoSEQ multiplex PCR. The repertoire holds around 89,000 clones, approximately 89% seen once, with around 0.47% in the top ten. The sequenced sample was peripheral blood. These receptors were taken from a man between 60 and 75 years old with acute or convalescent COVID-19. Each CDR3 is given with its conserved first and last residue. Fields, in order: J gene, clone size, D gene, V gene, CDR3 protein, CDR3 DNA. The D gene is left open where the match is weak. The listing skips clone size in some rows; elsewhere it reads once, few, many or a size class.

>TRBJ2-4|.|.|TRBV11-2
CASSHVPRRAAAKNIQYF
TGTGCCAGCAGCCATGTACCCCGCAGGGCGGCAGCCAAAAACATTCAGTACTTC
>TRBJ1-4|.|.|TRBV2
CARTDTTNEKLFF
TGTGCCAGAACAGACACAACTAATGAAAAACTGTTTTTT
>TRBJ1-4|.|TRBD1|TRBV24-1
CATSDTPGQGVFSEKLFF
TGTGCCACCAGTGACACTCCGGGACAGGGGGTCTTTTCTGAAAAACTGTTTTTT
>TRBJ2-3|.|TRBD2|TRBV27
CASRRTSGLQDTQYF
TGTGCCAGCAGGCGGACTAGCGGACTACAAGATACGCAGTATTTT
>TRBJ2-7|.|TRBD1|TRBV12-3/TRBV12-4
CATGQGAKQYF
TGTGCCACCGGACAGGGGGCGAAGCAGTACTTC
>TRBJ1-2|.|.|TRBV5-1
CASRLTGGGYTF
TGCGCCAGCAGATTGACAGGTGGTGGCTACACCTTC
>TRBJ2-2|few|.|TRBV29-1
CSAQNMNTGELFF
TGCAGCGCGCAAAACATGAACACCGGGGAGCTGTTTTTT
>TRBJ2-1|once|TRBD2|TRBV2
CASRMLAGGGDEQFF
TGTGCCAGCAGGATGCTAGCGGGAGGGGGGGATGAGCAGTTCTTC
>TRBJ2-5|.|.|TRBV5-6
CATHRVMSETQYF
TGTGCCACCCACAGGGTAATGTCGGAGACCCAGTACTTC
>TRBJ1-2|.|TRBD1|TRBV5-1
CASSLGGTGNYGYTF
TGCGCCAGCAGCTTGGGTGGGACAGGGAACTATGGCTACACCTTC
>TRBJ1-2|once|.|TRBV29-1
CSARNGQVNYGYTF
TGCAGCGCCCGGAATGGGCAGGTGAACTATGGCTACACCTTC
>TRBJ2-1|.|TRBD2|TRBV13
CASSTGTSVYNEQFF
TGTGCCAGCAGCACCGGGACTAGCGTTTACAATGAGCAGTTCTTC
>TRBJ1-5|once|.|TRBV21-1
CASSKVRGGPDQPQHF
TGTGCCAGCAGCAAAGTGAGGGGAGGGCCCGATCAGCCCCAGCATTTT
>TRBJ1-5|.|.|TRBV7-9
CASSAGGAHWGAQHF
TGTGCCAGCAGCGCCGGGGGGGCCCACTGGGGGGCCCAGCATTTT
>TRBJ1-1|.|.|TRBV6-5
CASSYSGLQANTEAFF
TGTGCCAGCAGTTACTCAGGGCTACAGGCGAACACTGAAGCTTTCTTT
>TRBJ1-2|.|TRBD1|TRBV5-4
CASSSRGGVYGYTF
TGTGCCAGCAGCTCGAGAGGGGGCGTCTATGGCTACACCTTC
>TRBJ1-6|.|TRBD1|TRBV27
CASSLTLQGSSYNSPLHF
TGTGCCAGCAGTTTAACCCTACAGGGGAGCTCCTATAATTCACCCCTCCACTTT
>TRBJ2-3|.|.|TRBV7-3
CASSRAGGSTDTQYF
TGTGCCAGCAGCCGAGCGGGTGGGAGCACAGATACGCAGTATTTT
>TRBJ1-5|.|TRBD1|TRBV12-3/TRBV12-4
CASQTGANQPQHF
TGTGCCAGTCAGACAGGGGCCAATCAGCCCCAGCATTTT
>TRBJ1-5|.|.|TRBV30
CAWSGPGNNQPQHF
TGTGCCTGGAGTGGTCCAGGGAACAATCAGCCCCAGCATTTT
>TRBJ1-6|.|TRBD1|TRBV19
CASSIDGTGNNSPLHF
TGTGCCAGTAGTATAGATGGGACAGGAAATAATTCACCCCTCCACTTT
>TRBJ2-7|.|TRBD1|TRBV6-5
CASRGQGANEQYF
TGTGCCAGCAGGGGGCAGGGGGCTAACGAGCAGTACTTC